This T cell receptor (beta chain) derives from a study of CD8+CD57+ T cells in acquired aplastic anemia. As for the study in general: The DNA of sorted CD4+ and CD8+ cells averaged 3.2 ug. Study results and caveats: It was found that some 30 CD8+ CDR3 sequences were shared between patients and controls.

Patients chosen for sequencing had CD8+CD57+ cells that had expanded, as shown by flow cytometry. Remarks on this clonotype: The antigen is unknown.

CDR3 length: 12 residues. Trimming removed 5 bases from V and 7 bases from J, with 9 bases in between. CDR1 is LNHNV, CDR2 YYDKDF, per germline (reference sequence). Researchers used genomic DNA as the template to profile TCR beta VDJ and CDR3. TCRdb used MiXCR to reprocess the reads, holding one entry per CDR3 protein. Among approximately 190,000 distinct CDR3 sequences listed, 40% to 55% were seen once. The source of this sequence is a human donor with aplastic anemia. The gene calls are TRBV15 and TRBJ1-5; possibly TRBD1 for D (6 bases). Sequences were obtained from sorted CD4+, CD8+, or CD8+CD57+ T cells (not recorded which) from PBMCs. CDR3 sequence (DNA): TGTGCCACCAGCGGGGGGCAACAGCCCCAGCATTTT. Protein sequence: CATSGGQQPQHF.